Each of the 16 T cell receptor beta chains below was sequenced from the same sample in a study of T and B cells in COVID-19 patients. Each TRB amplification used roughly 220-550 ng of genomic DNA from blood. BIOMED2 TRB-A/B primer pools were used in multiplex TRB PCR. Using its own MiXCR run on the multiplex PCR reads, TCRdb lists one record per CDR3 protein. This sample yields about 13,000 distinct CDR3 sequences, of which around 25% are seen a single time; 3.5% to 5% belongs to the top ten. The sample was blood. The receptors come from a human donor who had recovered from COVID-19.

This clonotype has ten or more counts. This sequence joins TRBV15 and TRBJ1-2, with 9 bases aligning to TRBD1. J gave up 4 bases and V 4 bases, and 4 bases lay outside the gene matches. The CDR3 spans 14 residues. Per germline, CDR1 LNHNV and CDR2 YYDKDF (reference sequence). CDR3 nucleotides: TGTGCCACCAGCACCCGGACAGGGGCCTATGGCTACACCTTC. Amino acids: CATSTRTGAYGYTF.

The sample holds a few counts of this clonotype. The chain is built from TRBV11-2 and TRBJ2-7, with D uncertain. Germline V lookup: CDR1 SGHAT, CDR2 FQNNGV. V was pared by 1 base and J by 0 bases, with 10 bases between. The CDR3 consists of 15 residues. The CDR3 DNA reads as TGTGCCAGCAGCTTAGGACCGAGGAGCTCCTACGAGCAGTACTTC. Its translation: CASSLGPRSSYEQYF.

This clonotype occurred many times. The chain links TRBV6-6 to TRBJ2-1; 10 bases map to TRBD1. The CDR3 extends over 14 amino acids. Germline trimming cut 4 bases from V and 12 bases from J; bases unmatched to any gene: 9. Germline CDR1 reads MNHNY; CDR2 reads SVGAGI (reference sequence). DNA of the CDR3: TGTGCCAGCAGTTTAAACCGGGACAGGGGTGGGCAGTTCTTC. This gives the protein CASSLNRDRGGQFF.

This clonotype has ten or more counts. The V and J genes are TRBV18 and TRBJ1-1; no definite D call. Trimming took 4 bases from V and 5 from J, leaving 14 bases between them. The CDR3 length is 14 residues. Looked up from germline, CDR1 is KGHSH and CDR2 is LQKENI. In DNA, the CDR3 is TGTGCCAGCTCACTAACGGGAGAAAGGACTGAAGCTTTCTTT. Translation: CASSLTGERTEAFF.

CDR3 nucleotide sequence: TGTGCCAGCAGTCTCGCCCCACAGGGGGTAATAGAAAAACTGTTTTTT. Protein: CASSLAPQGVIEKLFF. V gene TRBV6-6 combines with J gene TRBJ1-4; 8 nucleotides line up with TRBD1. The germline CDR1 and CDR2 sequences are MNHNY and SVGAGI (reference sequence). V trimming: 5 bases; J trimming: 8 bases; junction bases outside the gene matches: 13. This CDR3 has 16 amino acids.

This clonotype ranks as medium-sized (0.01 to 0.1%). This chain links TRBV30 with TRBJ2-7; D gene uncertain. Germline-derived CDR1 and CDR2 are GTSNPN and SVGIG (reference sequence). V dropped 0 bases and J dropped 2 bases, with 8 bases sitting between them. The CDR3 is made up of 13 amino acids. The CDR3 here is CAWSVRLTYEQYF. CDR3 nucleotide sequence: TGTGCCTGGAGTGTACGGCTTACCTACGAGCAGTACTTC.

In its sample, this clonotype was seen once. The V call is TRBV27, the J call TRBJ2-3, with 8 positions matching TRBD1. The CDR3 totals 16 residues. The ends lost 5 bases at V and 2 bases at J; junction bases unmatched: 9. The germline CDR1 and CDR2 sequences are MNHEY and SMNVEV (reference sequence). CDR3: CASSDSGTGLTDTQYF. CDR3 nucleotides: TGTGCCAGCAGTGATTCCGGGACAGGTCTCACAGATACGCAGTATTTT.

By sample share, this clonotype is medium-sized (0.01 to 0.1%). DNA of the CDR3: TGCAGCGTCATACCAGGGGGCTTAGGCTATGGCTACACCTTC. This gives the protein CSVIPGGLGYGYTF. The chain combines TRBV29-1 with TRBJ1-2; 8 bases fit TRBD1. The CDR3 loop spans 14 amino acids. Germline loops: CDR1 SQVTM, CDR2 ANQGSEA. The ends lost 6 bases at V and 4 bases at J; junction bases unmatched: 10.

This clonotype was counted many times. V is TRBV7-6 and J is TRBJ2-5; 7 bases agree with TRBD1. CDR1 and CDR2 (germline): SGHVS, FNYEAQ. The CDR3 covers 13 residues. Germline trimming cut 1 base from V and 4 bases from J; bases unmatched to any gene: 0. The CDR3 DNA sequence: TGTGCCAGCAGCTTAGGACAGGGAGAGACCCAGTACTTC. Protein sequence: CASSLGQGETQYF.

This clonotype has only a few counts. The chain has TRBV6-5 and TRBJ1-1, with unresolved D. The V and J ends lost 7 bases and 4 bases respectively, with 19 bases between them. The CDR3 runs to 15 residues. Germline CDR1 reads MNHEY; CDR2 reads SVGAGI. Here the CDR3 reads CASITRSIGSTEAFF. The CDR3 DNA sequence: TGTGCCAGCATTACAAGATCGATAGGTAGCACTGAAGCTTTCTTT.

The J gene is TRBJ2-7, the V gene TRBV11-1; 8 bases line up with TRBD2. The V gene end was trimmed by 5 bases and the J gene end by 0 bases; junction bases not matched to a gene: 15. The CDR3 contains 18 residues. Germline V gene lookup returns CDR1 SGHAT and CDR2 FQDESV (reference sequence). The CDR3 spells CASSHGAGGQGLSYEQYF. CDR3 DNA: TGTGCCAGCAGCCACGGCGCGGGGGGTCAGGGGCTCTCCTACGAGCAGTACTTC.

By frequency in the sample, this clonotype is medium-sized. The chain couples TRBV13 to TRBJ2-3; 8 bases match TRBD2. Germline V CDR1 and CDR2: PRHDT, FYEKMQ (reference sequence). This CDR3 is built from 17 residues. V shed 5 bases and J 1 base; nucleotides not matched to a gene: 11. The CDR3 DNA reads as TGTGCCAGCAGCCCCCCCGCAGCGGGAGCGGGCACAGATACGCAGTATTTT. Protein sequence: CASSPPAAGAGTDTQYF.

By share of the sample, this clonotype is medium-sized. The chain joins TRBV19 to TRBJ2-1; D ambiguous. The CDR3 consists of 12 residues. The germline V gene has CDR1 LNHDA and CDR2 SQIVND (reference sequence). The germline V and J ends were trimmed by 6 bases and 4 bases, with 7 bases remaining between them. This CDR3 is CASSGLYNEQFF. The CDR3 bases are TGTGCCAGTAGCGGTCTTTACAATGAGCAGTTCTTC.

V is TRBV24-1 and J is TRBJ2-2; perhaps TRBD1 as D (6 bases). This CDR3 is 15 amino acids long. Germline values: CDR1 KGHDR, CDR2 SFDVKD. Trimming took off 0 bases at V and 4 bases at J, with 8 bases between the two ends. In nucleotides, the CDR3 is TGTGCCACCAGTGATTTGTACAGGGCCACCGGGGAGCTGTTTTTT. Its translation: CATSDLYRATGELFF.

The chain couples TRBV27 to TRBJ2-5; the match to TRBD2 covers 13 bases. Looked up from germline, CDR1 is MNHEY and CDR2 is SMNVEV (reference sequence). This CDR3 is 15 amino acids long. The V gene end was trimmed by 4 bases and the J gene end by 4 bases; junction bases not matched to a gene: 3. In DNA, the CDR3 is TGTGCCAGCAGTTCCGGGACTAGCGGGGCAGAGACCCAGTACTTC. Translating gives CASSSGTSGAETQYF.

V and J are TRBV18 and TRBJ1-1; D ambiguous. CDR1 is KGHSH and CDR2 is LQKENI in the germline V gene. CDR3 length: 13 amino acids. With 3 bases removed from V and 1 base from J, the gap between germline ends came to 6 bases. CDR3 bases: TGTGCCAGCTCACCGACAAAGAACACTGAAGCTTTCTTT. Protein sequence: CASSPTKNTEAFF.